This TCR beta chain came from a study of blood T cell repertoires in COVID-19. The overall study: Researchers got acute and convalescent COVID-19 samples from the United States, Italy and Spain.

The CDR3 loop spans 16 amino acids. V lost 3 bases, J lost 0 bases, and 6 bases stayed unmatched. CDR1 KGHSH and CDR2 LQKENI come from the germline V gene. The Seattle patients, enrolled during active infection, were followed longitudinally. This clone was counted between two and nine times. Here immunoSEQ multiplex PCR was the method, and the copy in TCRdb shows in-frame clones only, minus some. The sample lists fewer than 200,000 clones, 83% occurring once. The sequence was obtained from a woman between 65 and 79 years old with COVID-19, enrolled during active disease. The sequencing input was peripheral blood. The V call is TRBV18, the J call TRBJ2-3; 7 positions match TRBD1. The CDR3 spells CASSPRQGLSTDTQYF. The CDR3 coding sequence is TGTGCCAGCTCACCCCGACAGGGCCTAAGCACAGATACGCAGTATTTT.